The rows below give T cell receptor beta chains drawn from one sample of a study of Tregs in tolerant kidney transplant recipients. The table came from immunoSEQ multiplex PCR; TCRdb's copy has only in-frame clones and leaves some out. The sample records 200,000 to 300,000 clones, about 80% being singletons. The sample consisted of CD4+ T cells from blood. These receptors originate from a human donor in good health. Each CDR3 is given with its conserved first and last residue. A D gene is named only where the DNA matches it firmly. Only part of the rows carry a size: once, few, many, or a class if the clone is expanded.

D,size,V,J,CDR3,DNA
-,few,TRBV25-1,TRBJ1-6,CASNRGPDSPLHF,TGTGCCAGCAATCGGGGGCCTGATTCACCCCTCCACTTT
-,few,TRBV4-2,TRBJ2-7,CASSQDSYEQYF,TGTGCCAGCAGCCAAGACTCCTACGAGCAGTACTTC
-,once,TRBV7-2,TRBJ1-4,CASSLQAASGEKLFF,TGTGCCAGCAGCTTACAGGCAGCGAGCGGTGAAAAACTGTTTTTT
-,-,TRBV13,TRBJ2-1,CASSFSGLLWDEQFF,TGTGCCAGCAGCTTCTCAGGACTCCTGTGGGATGAGCAGTTCTTC
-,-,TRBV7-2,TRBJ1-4,CASSLVGGHLDEKLFF,TGTGCCAGCAGCTTGGTTGGGGGACATTTGGATGAAAAACTGTTTTTT
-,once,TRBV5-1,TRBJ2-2,CASSLVVNANTGELFF,TGCGCCAGCAGCTTGGTAGTGAACGCGAACACCGGGGAGCTGTTTTTT
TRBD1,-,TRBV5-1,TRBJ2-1,CASSPGQGSYNEQFF,TGCGCCAGCAGCCCGGGACAGGGGTCCTACAATGAGCAGTTCTTC
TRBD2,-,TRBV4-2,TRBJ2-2,CASSQDEAGAVGELFF,TGTGCCAGCAGCCAAGATGAGGCGGGAGCGGTCGGGGAGCTGTTTTTT
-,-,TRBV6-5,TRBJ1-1,CASSPRVGGSSEAFF,TGTGCCAGCAGTCCGCGGGTGGGAGGTAGCTCTGAAGCTTTCTTT
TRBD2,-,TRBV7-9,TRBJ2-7,CASSPWGREDYEQYF,TGTGCCAGCAGCCCCTGGGGGAGGGAGGACTACGAGCAGTACTTC
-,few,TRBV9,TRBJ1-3,CASSSQGSPFSGNTIYF,TGTGCCAGCAGCTCACAGGGTTCCCCCTTCTCTGGAAACACCATATATTTT
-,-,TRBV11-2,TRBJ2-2,CASSLGPGELFF,TGTGCCAGCAGCTTGGGGCCCGGGGAGCTGTTTTTT
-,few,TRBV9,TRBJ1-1,CASSVEGNTEAFF,TGTGCCAGCAGCGTAGAGGGAAATACTGAAGCTTTCTTT
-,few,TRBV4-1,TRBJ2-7,CASSPPFGSELPYEQYF,TGCGCCAGCAGCCCGCCCTTCGGGAGCGAACTCCCCTACGAGCAGTACTTC
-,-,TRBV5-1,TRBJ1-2,CASSLEAGDGGGYTF,TGCGCCAGCAGCTTGGAGGCAGGAGATGGGGGTGGCTACACCTTC
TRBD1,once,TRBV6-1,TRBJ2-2,CASRTGVVGGELFF,TGTGCCAGCCGGACAGGGGTGGTTGGCGGGGAGCTGTTTTTT
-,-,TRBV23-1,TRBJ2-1,CASSQSITEEPYNEQFF,TGCGCCAGCAGTCAATCGATTACAGAAGAACCGTACAATGAGCAGTTCTTC
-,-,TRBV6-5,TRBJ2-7,CASRDSLYEQYF,TGTGCCAGCCGGGACTCACTCTACGAGCAGTACTTC
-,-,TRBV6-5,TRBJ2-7,CASSVTGNSYEQYF,TGTGCCAGCAGTGTGACAGGCAACTCCTACGAGCAGTACTTC
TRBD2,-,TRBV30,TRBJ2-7,CAWSRSQGLAGHEQYF,TGTGCCTGGAGCCGATCGCAGGGACTAGCGGGCCACGAGCAGTACTTC
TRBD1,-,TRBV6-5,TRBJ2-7,CASRATGDEQYF,TGTGCCAGCAGGGCCACAGGGGACGAGCAGTACTTC
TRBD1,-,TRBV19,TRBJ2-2,CASSRDRRRTGELFF,TGTGCCAGTAGTAGGGACAGGCGACGAACGGGGGAGCTGTTTTTT